Shown below are 4 T cell receptor beta chains from a single sample sequenced in a study of shared clonotypes between healthy human individuals. Repertoires were generated with immunoSEQ multiplex PCR, while TCRdb's copy carries only in-frame clones and drops some. This table holds about 470,000 clones, about four fifths found once. The sequenced sample was PBMCs. The receptors shown here come from a woman aged 40-49 years in good health. Some clones in this sample may be carry-over from other donors' samples.

This sequence joins TRBV5-6 and TRBJ2-7; TRBD1 matches at 9 bases. This CDR3 spans 15 amino acids. V was pared by 2 bases and J by 2 bases, with 5 bases of the junction left unmatched. Germline V gene sequence: CDR1 SGHDT, CDR2 YYEEEE. CDR3 nucleotides: TGTGCCAGCAGCTTCTTGCGACAGGGGGCCTACGAGCAGTACTTC. This codes for CASSFLRQGAYEQYF.

This chain joins TRBV27 and TRBJ2-7, with 8 bases that match TRBD1. Looked up from germline, CDR1 is MNHEY and CDR2 is SMNVEV (reference sequence). Germline trimming cut 4 bases from V and 6 bases from J; bases unmatched to any gene: 8. The CDR3 sequence is 14 residues long. CDR3 in amino acids: CASSSPLTGVEQYF. The CDR3 region has the DNA TGTGCCAGCAGTTCCCCGTTGACAGGGGTCGAGCAGTACTTC.

This clone was detected only a few times. Other DNA sequences in this specimen translate into the identical CDR3. V usage is TRBV9 and J usage is TRBJ1-2, with unresolved D. The CDR3 consists of 13 residues. Germline loops: CDR1 SGDLS, CDR2 YYNGEE. V was trimmed by 0 bases and J by 2 bases, leaving 5 bases between them. DNA of the CDR3: TGTGCCAGCAGCGTAGCCAGAAACTATGGCTACACCTTC. This gives the protein CASSVARNYGYTF.

This chain connects TRBV21-1 to TRBJ2-7; the D call in the table, TRBD1, was not verified against the DNA. TRBV21-1 is marked as a pseudogene. This CDR3 spans 17 amino acids. The chain's CDR3 is CASSKRGPPESSYEQYF. The CDR3 nucleotides read TGTGCCAGCAGCAAAAGGGGGCCGCCGGAGAGCTCCTACGAGCAGTACTTC.